The next 11 T cell receptor beta chains were all read from a single sample in a study of shared clonotypes between healthy human individuals. The assay was immunoSEQ multiplex PCR, and TCRdb's table has in-frame clones only and misses some. The profile covers just over 2,000,000 clones, with 95% appearing a single time and 0.1% to 0.15% taken by the ten largest. Sequencing used naive CD4+ T cells sorted from blood. The subset here: CD45RA+ positively selected. The receptors were sampled from a man aged 18 to 29 in good health.

The chain has TRBV10-3 and TRBJ2-3; D may be TRBD1 or TRBD2 (6 bases each). CDR1 and CDR2 from the germline V gene are ENHRY and SYGVKD. This CDR3 is built from 13 residues. V was clipped by 4 bases and J by 5 bases, with 10 bases between them. The CDR3 protein is CAISGGARDTQYF. The DNA of the CDR3 is TGTGCCATCAGTGGGGGGGCGAGAGATACGCAGTATTTT.

The rearrangement uses TRBV7-2 and TRBJ1-1; possibly TRBD1 for D (6 bases). Germline V gives CDR1 SGHTA, CDR2 FQGNSA. Trimming stripped 4 bases from V and 4 bases from J, with 13 bases between. The CDR3 has 14 amino acids. CDR3 DNA: TGTGCCAGCAGCTCGAATCAGGGGACCACTGAAGCTTTCTTT. The encoded protein is CASSSNQGTTEAFF.

The chain combines TRBV10-3 with TRBJ1-2, with TRBD1 matching over 7 bases. V dropped 4 bases and J dropped 4; count of bases not matched to a gene: 3. Germline V lookup: CDR1 ENHRY, CDR2 SYGVKD. The CDR3 length is 13 residues. CDR3 sequence reads: CAISAGTAYGYTF. Here the CDR3 DNA reads TGTGCCATCAGTGCCGGGACAGCCTATGGCTACACCTTC.

V is TRBV11-2 and J is TRBJ2-5; 8 bases fit TRBD1. The CDR3 runs 16 residues. The V gene end was trimmed by 5 bases and the J gene end by 4 bases; junction bases not matched to a gene: 12. Germline lookup yields CDR1 SGHAT and CDR2 FQNNGV. The CDR3 spells CASSHSYRGKSETQYF. CDR3 DNA: TGTGCCAGCAGCCATTCATACAGGGGGAAGTCAGAGACCCAGTACTTC.

This chain joins TRBV18 and TRBJ2-5; perhaps TRBD1 as D (6 bases). The germline V gene has CDR1 KGHSH and CDR2 LQKENI. This CDR3 has 15 amino acids. Trimming took 5 bases from V and 1 from J, leaving 14 bases between them. The CDR3 nucleotides read TGTGCCAGCTCAAGCCAACAGGGATTCCAAGAGACCCAGTACTTC. This sequence encodes CASSSQQGFQETQYF.

This chain joins TRBV30 and TRBJ2-2, with 9 nucleotides matching TRBD2. Germline CDR1 is GTSNPN and CDR2 is SVGIG (reference sequence). This CDR3 contains 18 residues. V gave up 4 bases and J gave up 2 bases; unmatched junction bases: 14. The CDR3 nucleotides are TGTGCCTGGAACGGGCCCCGCTTAGCGGGAGTAAACACCGGGGAGCTGTTTTTT. Residues: CAWNGPRLAGVNTGELFF.

The chain joins TRBV18 to TRBJ2-7; 12 bases match TRBD2. CDR3 length: 18 amino acids. Trimming cost V 6 bases and J 0 bases; bases outside gene matches: 12. CDR1 and CDR2 (germline): KGHSH, LQKENI. Here the CDR3 reads CASSRTSGAVGDSYEQYF. The CDR3 bases are TGTGCCAGCTCCAGGACTAGCGGGGCCGTAGGGGACTCCTACGAGCAGTACTTC.

This clone came up once. This chain connects TRBV11-3 to TRBJ1-1, with 8 bases that match TRBD1. Germline assignment: CDR1 SGHNT and CDR2 YENEEA. The CDR3 is 16 amino acids. V was pared by 3 bases and J by 5 bases, with 11 bases of the junction left unmatched. CDR3 sequence: CASSLGLTGGGTEAFF. In nucleotides, the CDR3 is TGTGCCAGCAGCTTGGGCTTAACAGGGGGGGGAACTGAAGCTTTCTTT.

The chain carries TRBV11-2 and TRBJ2-3; D perhaps matches TRBD1 (5 bases). Deletions cut 4 bases from V and 5 bases from J, with 13 bases between. Germline V gives CDR1 SGHAT, CDR2 FQNNGV. This CDR3 spans 14 amino acids. The CDR3 reads CASSSPRVGDTQYF. The CDR3 region has the DNA TGTGCCAGCAGCTCTCCCAGGGTGGGAGATACGCAGTATTTT.

The rearrangement links TRBV7-9 to TRBJ2-7, with a tentative D call TRBD1 (6 bases). Germline-derived CDR1 and CDR2 are SEHNR and FQNEAQ (reference sequence). Between the trimmed V and J ends, which lost 5 bases and 4 bases, there was a span of 18 bases. The CDR3 is 15 residues long. The CDR3 protein is CASSHPGVLAYEQYF. The CDR3 coding sequence is TGTGCCAGCAGCCATCCAGGGGTCCTCGCGTACGAGCAGTACTTC.

This chain links TRBV6-5 with TRBJ2-3, with 9 bases that match TRBD2. The junction had 3 bases not matched to a gene; V was cut back by 6 bases and J by 8 bases. In germline, CDR1 is MNHEY, CDR2 SVGAGI. This CDR3 is built from 12 residues. The CDR3 here is CASRPTSGTQYF. The CDR3 DNA sequence: TGTGCCAGCAGGCCGACTAGCGGTACGCAGTATTTT.